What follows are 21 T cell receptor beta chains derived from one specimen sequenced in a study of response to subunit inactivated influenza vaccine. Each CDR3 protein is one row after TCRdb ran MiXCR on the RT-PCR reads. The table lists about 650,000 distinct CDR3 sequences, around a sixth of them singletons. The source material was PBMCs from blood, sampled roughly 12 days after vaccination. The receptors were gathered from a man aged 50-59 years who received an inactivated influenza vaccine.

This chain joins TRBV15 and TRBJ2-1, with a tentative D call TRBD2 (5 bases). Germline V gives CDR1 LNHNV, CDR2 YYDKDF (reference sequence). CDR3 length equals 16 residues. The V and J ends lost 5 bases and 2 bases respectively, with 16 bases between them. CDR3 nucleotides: TGTGCCACCAGCCGGAGCGGAGTGGTTACCTACAATGAGCAGTTCTTC. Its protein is CATSRSGVVTYNEQFF.

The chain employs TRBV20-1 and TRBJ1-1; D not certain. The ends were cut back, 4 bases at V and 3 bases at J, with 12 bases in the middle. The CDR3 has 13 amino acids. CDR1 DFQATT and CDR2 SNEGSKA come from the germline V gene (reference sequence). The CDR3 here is CSATSGSDTEAFF. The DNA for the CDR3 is TGCAGTGCTACCTCGGGGTCGGACACTGAAGCTTTCTTT.

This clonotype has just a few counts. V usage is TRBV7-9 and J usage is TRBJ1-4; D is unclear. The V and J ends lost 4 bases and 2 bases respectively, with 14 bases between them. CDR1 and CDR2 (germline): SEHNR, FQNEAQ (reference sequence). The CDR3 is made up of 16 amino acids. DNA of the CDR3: TGTGCCAGCAGCTCACCAAAGGCGTCCACTAATGAAAAACTGTTTTTT. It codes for CASSSPKASTNEKLFF.

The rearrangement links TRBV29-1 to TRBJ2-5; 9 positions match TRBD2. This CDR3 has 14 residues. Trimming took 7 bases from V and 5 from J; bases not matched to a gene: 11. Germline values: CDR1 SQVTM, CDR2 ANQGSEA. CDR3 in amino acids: CSGGSGRGRETQYF. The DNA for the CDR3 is TGCAGCGGAGGTAGCGGGAGAGGGCGGGAGACCCAGTACTTC.

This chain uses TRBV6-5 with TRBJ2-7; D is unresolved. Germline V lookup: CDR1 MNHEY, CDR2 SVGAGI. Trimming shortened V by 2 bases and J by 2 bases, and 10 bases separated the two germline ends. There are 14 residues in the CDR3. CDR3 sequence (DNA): TGTGCCAGCAGTTACACGGCAGGACCCTACGAGCAGTACTTC. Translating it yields CASSYTAGPYEQYF.

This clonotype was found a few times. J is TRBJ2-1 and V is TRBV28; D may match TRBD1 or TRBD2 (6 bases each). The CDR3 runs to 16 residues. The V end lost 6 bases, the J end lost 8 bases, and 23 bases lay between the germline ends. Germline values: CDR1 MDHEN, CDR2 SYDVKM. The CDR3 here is CASRPVRGLRRYEQFF. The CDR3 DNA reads TGTGCCAGCAGACCGGTCCGGGGGCTCCGGCGGTATGAGCAGTTCTTC.

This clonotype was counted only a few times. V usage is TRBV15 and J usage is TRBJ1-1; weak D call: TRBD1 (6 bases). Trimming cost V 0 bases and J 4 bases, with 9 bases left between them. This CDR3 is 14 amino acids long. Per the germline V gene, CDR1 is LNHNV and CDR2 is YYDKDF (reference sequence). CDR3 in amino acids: CATSRDLQGTEAFF. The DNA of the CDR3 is TGTGCCACCAGCAGAGATTTACAGGGCACTGAAGCTTTCTTT.

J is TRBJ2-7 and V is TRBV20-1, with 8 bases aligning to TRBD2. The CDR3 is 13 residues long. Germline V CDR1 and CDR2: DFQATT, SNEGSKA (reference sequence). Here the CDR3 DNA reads TGCAGCCCGCGGGGGGACCTCTCCTACGAGCAGTACTTC. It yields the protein CSPRGDLSYEQYF.

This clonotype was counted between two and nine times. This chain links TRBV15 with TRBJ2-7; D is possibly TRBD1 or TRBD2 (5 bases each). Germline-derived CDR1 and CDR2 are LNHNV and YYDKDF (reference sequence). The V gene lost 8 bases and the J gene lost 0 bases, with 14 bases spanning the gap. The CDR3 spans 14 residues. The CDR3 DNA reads TGTGCCACCCGTGAGGGGCTTACCTCCTACGAGCAGTACTTC. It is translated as CATREGLTSYEQYF.

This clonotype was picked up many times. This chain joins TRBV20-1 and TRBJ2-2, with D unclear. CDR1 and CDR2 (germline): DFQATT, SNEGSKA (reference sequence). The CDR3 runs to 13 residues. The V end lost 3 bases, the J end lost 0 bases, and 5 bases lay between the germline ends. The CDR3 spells CSASRPNTGELFF. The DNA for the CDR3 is TGCAGTGCTAGTCGACCGAACACCGGGGAGCTGTTTTTT.

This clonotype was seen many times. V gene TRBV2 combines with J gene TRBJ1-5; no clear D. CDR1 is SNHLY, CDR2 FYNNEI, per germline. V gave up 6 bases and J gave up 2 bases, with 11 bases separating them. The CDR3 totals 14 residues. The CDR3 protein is CASRQTGGNQPQHF. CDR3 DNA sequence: TGTGCCAGCAGACAGACGGGTGGCAATCAGCCCCAGCATTTT.

CDR3 DNA sequence: TGTGCCAGCAGTTTCAAGGGAGAACCCCAGCATTTT. Translating it yields CASSFKGEPQHF. The V call is TRBV12-3 or TRBV12-4, the J call TRBJ1-5; no reliable D call. V was clipped by 3 bases and J by 10 bases, with 10 bases between them. The CDR3 is made up of 12 amino acids.

DNA of the CDR3: TGTGCCAGCCCTGCTTCCGGGGCCTTGACGGTCAATGAGCAGTTCTTC. This sequence encodes CASPASGALTVNEQFF. The chain carries TRBV7-2 and TRBJ2-1; D possibly matches TRBD1 or TRBD2 (5 bases each). Trimming stripped 8 bases from V and 6 bases from J, with 23 bases between. The CDR3 runs 16 residues. Per the germline V gene, CDR1 is SGHTA and CDR2 is FQGNSA. Complete variable domain (other parts from reference TRBV7-2 and TRBJ2-1): GAGVSQSPSNKVTEKGKDVELRCDPISGHTALYWYRQSLGQGLEFLIYFQGNSAPDKSGLPSDRFSAERTGGSVSTLTIQRTQQEDSAVYLCASPASGALTVNEQFFGPGTRLTVL.

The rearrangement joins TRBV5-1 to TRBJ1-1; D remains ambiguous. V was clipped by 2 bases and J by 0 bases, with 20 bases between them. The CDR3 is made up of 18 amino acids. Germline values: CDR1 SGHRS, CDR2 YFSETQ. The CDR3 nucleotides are TGCGCCAGCAGCTTCTCCGGGAGCCGTACTGGTATGAACACTGAAGCTTTCTTT. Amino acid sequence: CASSFSGSRTGMNTEAFF.

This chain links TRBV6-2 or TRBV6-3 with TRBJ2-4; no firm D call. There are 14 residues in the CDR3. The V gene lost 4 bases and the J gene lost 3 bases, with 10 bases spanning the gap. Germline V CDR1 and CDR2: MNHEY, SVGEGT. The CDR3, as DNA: TGTGCCAGCAGTTTCCGGGCCTACAAAAACATTCAGTACTTC. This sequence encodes CASSFRAYKNIQYF.

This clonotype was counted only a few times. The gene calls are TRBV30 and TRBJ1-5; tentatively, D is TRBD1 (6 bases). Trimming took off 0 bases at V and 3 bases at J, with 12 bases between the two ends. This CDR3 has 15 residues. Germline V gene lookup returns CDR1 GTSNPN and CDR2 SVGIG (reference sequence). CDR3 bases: TGTGCCTGGAGTGTCCGGACAGCCCTCAATCAGCCCCAGCATTTT. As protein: CAWSVRTALNQPQHF.

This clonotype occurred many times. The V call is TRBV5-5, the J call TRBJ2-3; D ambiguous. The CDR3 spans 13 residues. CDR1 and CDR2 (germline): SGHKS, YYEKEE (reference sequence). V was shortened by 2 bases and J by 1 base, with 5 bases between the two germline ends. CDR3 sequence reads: CASSFWGTDTQYF. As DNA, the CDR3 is TGTGCCAGCAGCTTCTGGGGCACAGATACGCAGTATTTT.

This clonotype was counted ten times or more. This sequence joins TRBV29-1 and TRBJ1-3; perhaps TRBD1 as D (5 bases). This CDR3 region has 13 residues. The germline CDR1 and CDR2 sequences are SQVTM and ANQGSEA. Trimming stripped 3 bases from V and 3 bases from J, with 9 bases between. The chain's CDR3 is CSVDQGGGNTIYF. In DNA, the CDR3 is TGCAGCGTTGATCAGGGAGGTGGAAACACCATATATTTT.

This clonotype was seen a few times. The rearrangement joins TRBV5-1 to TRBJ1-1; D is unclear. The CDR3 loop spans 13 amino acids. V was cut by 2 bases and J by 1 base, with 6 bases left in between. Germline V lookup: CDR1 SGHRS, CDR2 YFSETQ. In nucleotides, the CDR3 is TGCGCCAGCAGCTTCAAACGGAACACTGAAGCTTTCTTT. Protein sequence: CASSFKRNTEAFF.

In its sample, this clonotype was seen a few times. The CDR3 nucleotides are TGCGCCAGTTACAGGGGAGAAGAAGTTGAGCAGTTCTTC. Translating it yields CASYRGEEVEQFF. V is TRBV5-1 and J is TRBJ2-1; TRBD1 matches at 7 bases. Germline CDR1 and CDR2: SGHRS and YFSETQ. There are 13 residues in the CDR3. V was clipped by 8 bases and J by 9 bases; unmatched bases: 11.

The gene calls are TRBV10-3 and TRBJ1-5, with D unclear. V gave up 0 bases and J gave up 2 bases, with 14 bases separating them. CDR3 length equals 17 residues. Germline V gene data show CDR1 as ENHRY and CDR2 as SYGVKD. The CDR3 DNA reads TGTGCCATCAGTGAGTCTTTGGCAGACGGGGGCAATCAGCCCCAGCATTTT. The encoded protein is CAISESLADGGNQPQHF.